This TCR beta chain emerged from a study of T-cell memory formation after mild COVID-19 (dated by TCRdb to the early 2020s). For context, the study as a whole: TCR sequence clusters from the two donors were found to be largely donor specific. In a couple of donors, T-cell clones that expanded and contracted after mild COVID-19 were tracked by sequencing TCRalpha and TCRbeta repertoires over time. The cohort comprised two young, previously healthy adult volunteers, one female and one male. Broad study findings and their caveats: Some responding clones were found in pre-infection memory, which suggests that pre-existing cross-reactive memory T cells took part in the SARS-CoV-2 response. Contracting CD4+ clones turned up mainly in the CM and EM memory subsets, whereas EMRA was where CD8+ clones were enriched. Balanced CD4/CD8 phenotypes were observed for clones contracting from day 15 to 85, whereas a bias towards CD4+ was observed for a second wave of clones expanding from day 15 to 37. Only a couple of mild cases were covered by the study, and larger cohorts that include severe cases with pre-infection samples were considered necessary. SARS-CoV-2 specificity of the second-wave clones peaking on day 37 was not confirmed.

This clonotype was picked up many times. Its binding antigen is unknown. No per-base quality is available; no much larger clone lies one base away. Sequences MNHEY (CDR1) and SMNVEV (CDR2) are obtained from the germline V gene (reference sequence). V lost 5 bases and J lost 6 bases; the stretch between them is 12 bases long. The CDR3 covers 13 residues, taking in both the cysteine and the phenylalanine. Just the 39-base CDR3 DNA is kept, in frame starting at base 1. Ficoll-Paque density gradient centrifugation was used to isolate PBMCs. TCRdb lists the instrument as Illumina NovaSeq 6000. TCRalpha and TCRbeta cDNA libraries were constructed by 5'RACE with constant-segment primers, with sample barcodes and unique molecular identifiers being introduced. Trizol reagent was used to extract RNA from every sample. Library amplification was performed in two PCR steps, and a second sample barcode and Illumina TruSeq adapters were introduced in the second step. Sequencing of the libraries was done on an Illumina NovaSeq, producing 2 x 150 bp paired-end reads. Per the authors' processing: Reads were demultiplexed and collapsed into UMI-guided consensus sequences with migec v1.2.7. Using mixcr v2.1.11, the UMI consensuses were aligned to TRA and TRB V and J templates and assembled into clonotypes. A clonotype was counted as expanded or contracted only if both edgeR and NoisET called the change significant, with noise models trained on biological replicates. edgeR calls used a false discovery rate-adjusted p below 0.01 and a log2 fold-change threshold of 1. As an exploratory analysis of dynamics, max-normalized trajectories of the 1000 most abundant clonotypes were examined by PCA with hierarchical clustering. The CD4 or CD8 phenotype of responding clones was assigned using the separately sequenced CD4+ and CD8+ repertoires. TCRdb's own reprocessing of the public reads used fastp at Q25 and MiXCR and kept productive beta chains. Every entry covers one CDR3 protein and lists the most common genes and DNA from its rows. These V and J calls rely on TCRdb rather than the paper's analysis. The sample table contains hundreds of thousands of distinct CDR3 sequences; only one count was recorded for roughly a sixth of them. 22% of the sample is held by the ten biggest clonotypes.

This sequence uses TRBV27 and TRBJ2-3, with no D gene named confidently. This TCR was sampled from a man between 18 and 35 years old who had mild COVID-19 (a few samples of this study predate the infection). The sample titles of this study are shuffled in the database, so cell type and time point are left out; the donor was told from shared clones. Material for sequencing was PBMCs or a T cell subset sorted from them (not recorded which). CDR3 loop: CASSPANSDTQYF. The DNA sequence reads TGTGCCAGCAGTCCCGCTAACTCCGATACGCAGTATTTT.